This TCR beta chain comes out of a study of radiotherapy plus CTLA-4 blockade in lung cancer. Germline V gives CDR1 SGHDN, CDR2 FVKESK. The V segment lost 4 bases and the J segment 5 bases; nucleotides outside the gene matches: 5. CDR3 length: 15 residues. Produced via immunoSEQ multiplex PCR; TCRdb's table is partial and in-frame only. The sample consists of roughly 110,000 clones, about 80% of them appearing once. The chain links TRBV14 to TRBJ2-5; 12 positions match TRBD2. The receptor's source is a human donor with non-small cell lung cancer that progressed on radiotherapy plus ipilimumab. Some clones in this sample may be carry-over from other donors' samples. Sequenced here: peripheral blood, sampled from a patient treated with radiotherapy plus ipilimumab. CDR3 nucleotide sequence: TGTGCCAGCAGCCGCCTAGCGGGGGGGCAGGAGACCCAGTACTTC. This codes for CASSRLAGGQETQYF.